These 13 T cell receptor beta chains originate from one sample sequenced in a study of low-dose radiotherapy and immunotherapy resistance in tumors. Primers used for first-strand cDNA, a TRAV- and TRBV-specific set, covered both alpha and beta chains. TCRs were amplified for approximately 21 PCR cycles with a constant-region primer and V-primer adapter. TCRdb fed the reads into MiXCR, producing one record per CDR3 protein. The sample shows some 13,000 distinct CDR3 sequences, 60% to 80% of them seen only once. The receptors here all came from a human donor with advanced metastatic prostate, ovarian, gallbladder or colorectal cancer (not recorded which). This table probably holds off-target reads from a library built for another chain.

In its sample, this clonotype was seen once. This chain uses TRBV28 with TRBJ2-2; maybe TRBD1 (5 bases). The V gene lost 6 bases and the J gene lost 13 bases, with 15 bases spanning the gap. This CDR3 comprises 12 residues. From germline, CDR1 is MDHEN and CDR2 SYDVKM. The CDR3 DNA is TGTGCCAGCAGCACGCCTACAGGTGGGCTGTTTTTT. Translation gives CASSTPTGGLFF.

The V gene is TRBV12-3 or TRBV12-4, the J gene TRBJ2-7; TRBD1 matches 7 bases. The CDR3 is 13 residues long. The J segment lost 5 bases and the V segment lost 4 bases, leaving 5 bases of the junction unmatched. CDR3 region: CASSSTGLNEQYF. DNA of the CDR3: TGTGCCAGCAGTTCGACAGGGCTCAACGAGCAGTACTTC.

V usage is TRBV12-3 or TRBV12-4 and J usage is TRBJ2-1; perhaps TRBD1 as D (5 bases). The CDR3 consists of 11 residues. The V gene lost 7 bases and the J gene lost 8 bases, with 9 bases spanning the gap. The CDR3 sequence: CASTLGDEQFF. CDR3 coding DNA: TGTGCCAGCACCTTAGGGGATGAGCAGTTCTTC.

This clonotype occurred once. V is TRBV10-2 and J is TRBJ2-3; weak D call: TRBD1 (6 bases). V was pared by 11 bases and J by 2 bases, with 17 bases between. The CDR3 has 14 residues. The germline CDR1 and CDR2 sequences are WSHSY and SAAADI. CDR3 DNA sequence: TGCGCCGTGGGTGGTGGGGGCCCCACAGATACGCAGTATTTT. Protein: CAVGGGGPTDTQYF.

The V gene is TRBV5-1, the J gene TRBJ1-1; D is undetermined. V lost 0 bases to trimming and J lost 0 bases, with 3 bases between them. CDR3 length: 13 residues. The germline gives CDR1 SGHRS, CDR2 YFSETQ. Written as DNA, the CDR3 is TGCGCCAGCAGCTTGGATATGAACACTGAAGCTTTCTTT. This translates into CASSLDMNTEAFF.

The table lists this clonotype with a few counts. The genes are TRBV7-4 and TRBJ2-7; TRBD1 is a possible D gene (6 bases). The CDR3 is 14 residues long. Looked up from germline, CDR1 is SGHVT and CDR2 is SQSDAQ. Trimming removed 5 bases from V and 9 bases from J, with 20 bases in between. In nucleotides, the CDR3 is TGTGCCAGCAGCCCACCGGGACACAGCCTGGGGCAGTACTTC. Translation: CASSPPGHSLGQYF.

The rearrangement joins TRBV5-4 to TRBJ1-2; D is perhaps TRBD1 (5 bases). The V and J ends lost 0 bases and 5 bases respectively, with 11 bases between them. Germline lookup yields CDR1 SGHNT and CDR2 YYREEE (reference sequence). The CDR3 loop spans 14 amino acids. The DNA of the CDR3 is TGTGCCAGCAGCTTGGCGGAGGGGCAGTATGGCTACACCTTC. Translation: CASSLAEGQYGYTF.

This chain connects TRBV4-2 to TRBJ1-3; D remains unclear. V shed 1 base and J shed 1 base, with 5 bases lying between them. This CDR3 spans 14 amino acids. The germline V gene has CDR1 LGHNA and CDR2 YNFKEQ. CDR3 nucleotides: TGTGCCAGCAGCCAAGGGGATTCTGGAAACACCATATATTTT. As protein: CASSQGDSGNTIYF.

The CDR3 protein is CASSLRRGTDTQYF. CDR3 bases: TGTGCCAGCAGCTTACGCAGGGGCACAGATACGCAGTATTTT. V is TRBV7-8 and J is TRBJ2-3; TRBD1 might be the D (5 bases). The germline gives CDR1 SGHVS, CDR2 FQNEAQ. The CDR3 sequence is 14 residues long. Deletions cut 2 bases from V and 1 base from J, with 7 bases between.

The gene calls are TRBV5-4 and TRBJ2-3; possibly TRBD2 for D (5 bases). V lost 2 bases and J 4 bases, leaving 11 bases between the germline ends. Germline V gene data show CDR1 as SGHNT and CDR2 as YYREEE (reference sequence). There are 14 residues in the CDR3. This chain's CDR3 is CASSLADVADTQYF. CDR3 sequence (DNA): TGTGCCAGCAGCTTAGCGGACGTGGCAGATACGCAGTATTTT. The full variable domain, with the rest looked up from reference TRBV5-4 and TRBJ2-3, is ETGVTQSPTHLIKTRGQQVTLRCSSQSGHNTVSWYQQALGQGPQFIFQYYREEENGRGNFPPRFSGLQFPNYSSELNVNALELDDSALYLCASSLADVADTQYFGPGTRLTVL.

V is TRBV2 and J is TRBJ1-5; possibly TRBD1 for D (5 bases). The CDR3 has 12 amino acids. Germline V gene sequence: CDR1 SNHLY, CDR2 FYNNEI. V lost 7 bases to trimming and J lost 8 bases, with 12 bases between them. CDR3 sequence: CASTPWGEPQHF. Here the CDR3 DNA reads TGTGCCAGCACCCCTTGGGGGGAGCCCCAGCATTTT.

This chain links TRBV12-3 or TRBV12-4 with TRBJ2-3, with D tentatively TRBD2 (5 bases). This CDR3 region has 16 residues. The V gene lost 5 bases and the J gene lost 6 bases, with 21 bases spanning the gap. The CDR3 region is CASSLPLANSRDTQYF. CDR3 DNA sequence: TGTGCCAGCAGTCTCCCCTTAGCGAATAGTAGGGATACGCAGTATTTT.

This clonotype has a single count. The chain couples TRBV5-1 to TRBJ1-1; D remains unclear. Germline-derived CDR1 and CDR2 are SGHRS and YFSETQ. V was trimmed by 2 bases and J by 1 base, leaving 6 bases between them. The CDR3 length is 13 residues. This CDR3 is CASSFGKNTEAFF. CDR3 sequence (DNA): TGCGCCAGCAGCTTTGGCAAGAACACTGAAGCTTTCTTT.